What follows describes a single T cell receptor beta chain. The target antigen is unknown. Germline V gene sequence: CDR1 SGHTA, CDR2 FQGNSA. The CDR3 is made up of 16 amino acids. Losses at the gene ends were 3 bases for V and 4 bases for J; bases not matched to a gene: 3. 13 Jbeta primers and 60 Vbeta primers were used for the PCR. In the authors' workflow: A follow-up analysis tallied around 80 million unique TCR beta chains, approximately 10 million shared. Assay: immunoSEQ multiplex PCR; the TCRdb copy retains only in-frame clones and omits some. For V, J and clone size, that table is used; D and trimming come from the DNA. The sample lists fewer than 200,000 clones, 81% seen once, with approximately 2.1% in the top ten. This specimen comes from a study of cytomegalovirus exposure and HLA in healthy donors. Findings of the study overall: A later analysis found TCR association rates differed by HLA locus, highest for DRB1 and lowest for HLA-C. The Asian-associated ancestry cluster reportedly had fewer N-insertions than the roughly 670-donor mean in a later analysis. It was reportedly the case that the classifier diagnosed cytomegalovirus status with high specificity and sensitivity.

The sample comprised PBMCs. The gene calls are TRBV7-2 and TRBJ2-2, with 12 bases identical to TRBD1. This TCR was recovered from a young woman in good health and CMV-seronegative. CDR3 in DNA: TGTGCCAGCAGCTTGGGGACAGGGGGCGGCACCGGGGAGCTGTTTTTT. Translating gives CASSLGTGGGTGELFF.